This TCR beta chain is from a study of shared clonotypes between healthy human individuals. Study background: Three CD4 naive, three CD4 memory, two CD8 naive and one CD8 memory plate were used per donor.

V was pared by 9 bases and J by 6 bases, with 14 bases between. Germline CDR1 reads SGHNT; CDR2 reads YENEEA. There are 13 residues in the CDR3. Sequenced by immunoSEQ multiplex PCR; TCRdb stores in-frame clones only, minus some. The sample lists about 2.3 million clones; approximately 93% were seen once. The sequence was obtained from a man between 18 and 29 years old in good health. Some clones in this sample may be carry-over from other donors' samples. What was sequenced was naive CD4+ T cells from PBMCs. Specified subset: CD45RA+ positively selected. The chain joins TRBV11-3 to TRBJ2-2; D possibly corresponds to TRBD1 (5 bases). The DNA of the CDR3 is TGTGCCAGTAGGGGCCAGTCTCCCGGGGAGCTGTTTTTT. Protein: CASRGQSPGELFF.